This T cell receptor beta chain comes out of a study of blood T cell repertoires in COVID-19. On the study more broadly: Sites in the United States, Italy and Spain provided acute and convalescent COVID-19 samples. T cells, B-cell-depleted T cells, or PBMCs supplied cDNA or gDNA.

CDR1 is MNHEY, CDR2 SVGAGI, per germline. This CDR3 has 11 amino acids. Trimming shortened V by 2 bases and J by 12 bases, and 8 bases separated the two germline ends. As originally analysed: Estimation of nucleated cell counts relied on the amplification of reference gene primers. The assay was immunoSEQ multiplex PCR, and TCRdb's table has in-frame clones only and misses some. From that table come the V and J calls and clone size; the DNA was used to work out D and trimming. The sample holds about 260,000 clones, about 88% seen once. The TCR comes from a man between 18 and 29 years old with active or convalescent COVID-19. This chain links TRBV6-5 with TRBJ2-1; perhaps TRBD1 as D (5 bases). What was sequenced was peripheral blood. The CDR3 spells CASSYQGRQFF. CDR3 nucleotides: TGTGCCAGCAGTTACCAGGGTCGGCAGTTCTTC.